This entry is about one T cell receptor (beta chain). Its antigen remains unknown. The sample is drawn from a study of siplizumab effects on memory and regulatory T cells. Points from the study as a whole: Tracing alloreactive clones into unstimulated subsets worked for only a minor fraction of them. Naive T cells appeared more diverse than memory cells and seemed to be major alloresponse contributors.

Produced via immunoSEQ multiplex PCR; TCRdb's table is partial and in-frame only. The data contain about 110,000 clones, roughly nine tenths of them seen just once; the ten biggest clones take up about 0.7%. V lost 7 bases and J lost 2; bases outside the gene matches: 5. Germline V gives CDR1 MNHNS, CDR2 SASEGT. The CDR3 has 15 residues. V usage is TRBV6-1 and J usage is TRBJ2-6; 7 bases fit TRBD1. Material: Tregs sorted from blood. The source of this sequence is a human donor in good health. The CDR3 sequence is CASTLGQAGANVLTF. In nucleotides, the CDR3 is TGTGCCAGCACCCTAGGACAGGCTGGGGCCAACGTCCTGACTTTC.